This is a list of T cell receptor beta chains from one sample in a study of cytomegalovirus exposure and HLA in healthy donors. This table comes from immunoSEQ multiplex PCR, and its TCRdb copy is limited to in-frame clones, with some not included. This repertoire shows roughly 220,000 clones, around 80% found once; its top ten account for 2.9%. Input material: PBMCs. The source of these receptors is a man aged 25-45 years in good health and CMV-seronegative. The CDR3 runs from the conserved cysteine through the conserved F or W. Each record gives: D gene, clone size, CDR3 length, J gene, V gene, CDR3 DNA, CDR3 protein. The D gene is left open where the match is weak. Clone size is given for some rows only: seen once, a few or many times, or a class if the clone is expanded.

TRBD2 . 15 TRBJ2-7 TRBV27 TGTGCCAGCAGCGCCAGGAGGACTAGCGACGCCGAGCAGTACTTC CASSARRTSDAEQYF
. . 14 TRBJ1-2 TRBV5-1 TGCGCCAGCAGCCGGGACACTTCTAACTATGGCTACACCTTC CASSRDTSNYGYTF
. . 12 TRBJ1-6 TRBV28 TGTGCCACCTCAGGGTACGGGTCACCCCTCCACTTT CATSGYGSPLHF
. . 15 TRBJ1-1 TRBV11-3 TGTGCCAGCAGCTTAGGGGGCGGGATGAACACTGAAGCTTTCTTT CASSLGGGMNTEAFF
TRBD2 . 15 TRBJ2-5 TRBV29-1 TGCAGCGTTGGTCGACTAGCGGAGGACCAAGAGACCCAGTACTTC CSVGRLAEDQETQYF
. . 14 TRBJ2-7 TRBV28 TGTGCCAGCACCACAGGCATAGTGGCCTACGAGCAGTACTTC CASTTGIVAYEQYF
TRBD2 few 16 TRBJ2-5 TRBV5-4 TGTGCCAGCAGCTTGGGTAGCGGGGGTGAGCGAAAGACCCAGTACTTC CASSLGSGGERKTQYF
. . 14 TRBJ2-1 TRBV9 TGTGCCAGCAGCCCAACGACTAGGCCCAATGAGCAGTTCTTC CASSPTTRPNEQFF
. . 15 TRBJ2-7 TRBV4-1 TGCGCCAGCAGCCTGCTCTGGAGCGCCACCTACGAGCAGTACTTC CASSLLWSATYEQYF
. few 13 TRBJ2-7 TRBV5-4 TGTGCCAGCAGCTTGGCCAGGCAGAACGAGCAGTACTTC CASSLARQNEQYF
. . 15 TRBJ2-1 TRBV10-3 TGTGCCATCAGTGAGGCAGGTATCTCCTACAATGAGCAGTTCTTC CAISEAGISYNEQFF
TRBD2 once 19 TRBJ2-3 TRBV4-1 TGCGCCAGCAGCCAAGACCTTGCGACTAGCGTCGGCCGCACAGATACGCAGTATTTT CASSQDLATSVGRTDTQYF
TRBD2 . 15 TRBJ2-3 TRBV5-4 TGTGCCAGCGGTTGGCTAGCGGGGGGCCCCGATACGCAGTATTTT CASGWLAGGPDTQYF
. . 14 TRBJ2-2 TRBV13 TGTGCCAGCAGCCCCCAGGGTTCGGCCGGGGAGCTGTTTTTT CASSPQGSAGELFF
TRBD1 . 15 TRBJ2-4 TRBV6-1 TGTGCCAGCAGGACACAGGGGTTGGCCGCAAACATTCAGTACTTC CASRTQGLAANIQYF
TRBD1 . 15 TRBJ2-7 TRBV28 TGTGCCAGCAGTCTCGCCGGGACAGGTGCCTACGAGCAGTACTTC CASSLAGTGAYEQYF
. . 14 TRBJ1-2 TRBV11-2 TGTGCCAGCAGCAAACCAGGGTCGCCCTATGGCTACACCTTC CASSKPGSPYGYTF
. . 15 TRBJ2-3 TRBV4-3 TGCGCCAGCAGCCGCGCTGTAATGAGCACAGATACGCAGTATTTT CASSRAVMSTDTQYF
. . 13 TRBJ1-1 TRBV7-2 TGTGCCAGCAGCTTACGGGAGGGGAGTGAAGCTTTCTTT CASSLREGSEAFF
TRBD2 few 16 TRBJ2-1 TRBV5-1 TGCGCCAGCAGCTTGACTAGCGGGGGAGTCTACAATGAGCAGTTCTTC CASSLTSGGVYNEQFF
TRBD1 . 17 TRBJ2-7 TRBV28 TGTGCCAGCAGTTTAGGAAGGATCGGGACAGGATACTACGAGCAGTACTTC CASSLGRIGTGYYEQYF
. . 14 TRBJ2-5 TRBV10-2 TGCGCCAGCAGACCCGGGACAGCGGGTGGGACCCAGTACTTC CASRPGTAGGTQYF
. . 13 TRBJ1-2 TRBV7-9 TGTGCCAGCAGCTTAGGGGGCCATTATGGCTACACCTTC CASSLGGHYGYTF
. . 13 TRBJ1-5 TRBV6-6 TGTGCCATCAGTGTTTCTTTTGTCCAGCCCCAGCATTTT CAISVSFVQPQHF
. . 14 TRBJ2-5 TRBV5-4 TGTGCCAGCAGCGCCCGGGATTTACAAGAGACCCAGTACTTC CASSARDLQETQYF
TRBD1 . 16 TRBJ1-1 TRBV19 TGTGCCAGTAGTATTTTTACGGACAGGGGTCGTACTGAAGCTTTCTTT CASSIFTDRGRTEAFF
. few 13 TRBJ1-1 TRBV28 TGTGCCAGCAGCTTACCCGGGGGGACTGAAGCTTTCTTT CASSLPGGTEAFF
TRBD1 . 11 TRBJ1-2 TRBV20-1 TGCCTAGGGACAGGTCGCATTGGCTACACCTTC CLGTGRIGYTF
. few 15 TRBJ1-5 TRBV2 TGTGCCAGCAGTATACAGGGAGTCGGCAATCAGCCCCAGCATTTT CASSIQGVGNQPQHF
TRBD1 . 17 TRBJ1-2 TRBV7-9 TGTTCCAGCAGTCGTACCACAGGGGAGGACGCTAACTATGGCTACACCTTC CSSSRTTGEDANYGYTF
TRBD1 . 13 TRBJ2-5 TRBV6-1 TGTGCCAGCAGACAGACAGGGATGGAGACCCAGTACTTC CASRQTGMETQYF
. . 14 TRBJ2-7 TRBV6-5 TGTGCCAGCAGTTATTTTGGCAGAACCTACGAGCAGTACTTC CASSYFGRTYEQYF
TRBD1 . 15 TRBJ1-4 TRBV7-9 TGTGCCAGCAGCTACCGACAGGGGGTTATTGAAAAACTGTTTTTT CASSYRQGVIEKLFF
. once 16 TRBJ1-1 TRBV28 TGTGCCAGCAGTTTAATCAGGGGAACTGGTAGGACTGAAGCTTTCTTT CASSLIRGTGRTEAFF
TRBD1 . 17 TRBJ1-5 TRBV4-1 TGCGCCAGCAGTCCTATCCCCGGGACAGGGTATGTTCAGCCCCAGCATTTT CASSPIPGTGYVQPQHF
TRBD1 . 15 TRBJ1-2 TRBV28 TGTGCCAGCAGGCCCAGGGGGCGTACGGGCTATGGCTACACCTTC CASRPRGRTGYGYTF